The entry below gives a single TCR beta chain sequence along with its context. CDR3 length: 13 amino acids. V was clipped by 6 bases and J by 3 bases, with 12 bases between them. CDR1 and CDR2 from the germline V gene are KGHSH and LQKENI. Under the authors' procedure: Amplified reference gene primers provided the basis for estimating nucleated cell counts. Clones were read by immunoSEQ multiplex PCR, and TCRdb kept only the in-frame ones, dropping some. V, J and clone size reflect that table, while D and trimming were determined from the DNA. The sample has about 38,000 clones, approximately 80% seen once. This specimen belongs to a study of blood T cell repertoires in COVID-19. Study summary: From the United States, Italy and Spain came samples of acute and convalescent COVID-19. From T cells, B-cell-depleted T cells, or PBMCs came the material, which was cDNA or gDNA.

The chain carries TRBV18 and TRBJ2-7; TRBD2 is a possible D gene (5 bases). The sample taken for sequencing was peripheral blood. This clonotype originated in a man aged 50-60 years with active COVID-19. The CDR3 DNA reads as TGTGCCAGCTCCCGCGACGGGAACTACGAGCAGTACTTC. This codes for CASSRDGNYEQYF.